This is a list of T cell receptor beta chains from one sample in a study of blood T cell repertoires in COVID-19. The method was immunoSEQ multiplex PCR; TCRdb's version includes in-frame clones alone and lacks a portion of them. The profile covers around 120,000 clones, with 65% to 90% appearing a single time and about a tenth taken by the ten largest. The sequencing input was peripheral blood. Receptors originate from a man at least 80 years old with acute or convalescent COVID-19. Both conserved end residues are part of each CDR3. Each record gives: CDR3 length, V gene, clone size, J gene, D gene, CDR3 DNA, CDR3 protein. The D gene is left open where the match is weak. Part of the rows lack a size; the others show once, few, many or a class for expanded clones.

>16|TRBV7-3|NA|TRBJ1-1|NA
TGTGCCAGCAGCTTAGAGCCGGGGGTCGAGAACACTGAAGCTTTCTTT
CASSLEPGVENTEAFF
>16|TRBV6-1|NA|TRBJ2-5|TRBD1
TGTGCCAGCAGTGATGGACAGGGCACGAGACAAGAGACCCAGTACTTC
CASSDGQGTRQETQYF
>13|TRBV28|NA|TRBJ1-2|NA
TGTGCCAGCAGTTTAGGAGGGGACTATGGCTACACCTTC
CASSLGGDYGYTF
>14|TRBV4-3|NA|TRBJ2-5|NA
TGCGCCAGCAGCCAAGATGTGGGGGGAAAGACCCAGTACTTC
CASSQDVGGKTQYF
>12|TRBV30|NA|TRBJ2-1|TRBD2
TGTGCCTGGGGACTAGCGAGGGACGAGCAGTTCTTC
CAWGLARDEQFF
>16|TRBV3-1/TRBV3-2|NA|TRBJ2-1|TRBD1
TGTGCCAGCAGCCAAGTCGGGCAGGGGGCCTCCAATGAGCAGTTCTTC
CASSQVGQGASNEQFF
>15|TRBV6-2/TRBV6-3|NA|TRBJ1-6|NA
TGTGCCAGCAGTTACCTCGAGGGAGGGCCTTCACCCCTCCACTTT
CASSYLEGGPSPLHF
>14|TRBV6-5|NA|TRBJ1-2|NA
TGTGCCAGCAGCCCCGGGAGGACCCACTATGGCTACACCTTC
CASSPGRTHYGYTF
>14|TRBV12-5|few|TRBJ1-5|NA
TGTGCTAGTGGCCCTGACATTAGCAATCAGCCCCAGCATTTT
CASGPDISNQPQHF
>14|TRBV11-2|NA|TRBJ2-2|NA
TGTGCCAGCAGCTTAGGACTGTTCACCGGGGAGCTGTTTTTT
CASSLGLFTGELFF
>16|TRBV7-3|NA|TRBJ2-2|TRBD1
TGTGCCAGCAGCTTAATCGGGACAGATAACACCGGGGAGCTGTTTTTT
CASSLIGTDNTGELFF
>14|TRBV7-9|once|TRBJ1-4|NA
TGTGCCAGCAGCTTAGGACTGGTGAACGAAAAACTGTTTTTT
CASSLGLVNEKLFF
>19|TRBV7-8|few|TRBJ2-3|TRBD2
TGTGCCAGCAGCTTAGTTGGACTAGCGGGAGGCGCGATTAAGGATACGCAGTATTTT
CASSLVGLAGGAIKDTQYF
>15|TRBV25-1|once|TRBJ1-4|TRBD1
TGTGCCAGCAGTGAAGGGGGACAGCCGAATGAAAAACTGTTTTTT
CASSEGGQPNEKLFF
>15|TRBV5-4|NA|TRBJ2-5|TRBD2
TGTGCCAGCAGCCGGGGGGGGAGGGTCCAAGAGACCCAGTACTTC
CASSRGGRVQETQYF
>16|TRBV5-1|NA|TRBJ2-5|TRBD1
TGCGCCAGCAGCTTGGGGGACAGGCGGGTCTGGGAGACCCAGTACTTC
CASSLGDRRVWETQYF
>16|TRBV9|NA|TRBJ1-2|TRBD1
TGTGCCAGCAGCGTAGAGGGCAGGGGGCCTAACTATGGCTACACCTTC
CASSVEGRGPNYGYTF
>14|TRBV19|NA|TRBJ2-7|TRBD2
TGTGCCACCGCACCGGGAGGGTCCTCCTACGAGCAGTACTTC
CATAPGGSSYEQYF
>16|TRBV11-2|few|TRBJ2-7|NA
TGTGCCAGCAGCTCCCTCCTCCTAGGGAGTCCCTACGAGCAGTACTTC
CASSSLLLGSPYEQYF
>18|TRBV5-6|NA|TRBJ2-7|TRBD1
TGTGCCAGCAGCCCTCGGGACAGGGGGCTTAGGAGCTCCTACGAGCAGTACTTC
CASSPRDRGLRSSYEQYF
>15|TRBV9|NA|TRBJ1-2|NA
TGTGCCAGCAGCGTAGGTGGCATTCTTAACTATGGCTACACCTTC
CASSVGGILNYGYTF
>15|TRBV5-1|few|TRBJ2-1|TRBD1
TGCGCCAGCAGCTTGACGGACAGGGAGAGCAATGAGCAGTTCTTC
CASSLTDRESNEQFF
>15|TRBV5-1|NA|TRBJ1-4|NA
TGCGCCAGCAGCTTGCTCGGTGCAACTAATGAAAAACTGTTTTTT
CASSLLGATNEKLFF
>14|TRBV21-1|few|TRBJ2-7|NA
TGTGCCAGCAGCAAAGAGACAGTGGTTTGGGAGCAGTACTTC
CASSKETVVWEQYF
>15|TRBV27|NA|TRBJ1-6|TRBD1
TGTGCCAGCAGTTCTGAGGGACAGGGTTGGTCACCCCTCCACTTT
CASSSEGQGWSPLHF
>15|TRBV11-2|NA|TRBJ2-1|NA
TGTGCCAGCAGCTTAGAGGCCGTTATATTTCGTGAGCAGTTCTTC
CASSLEAVIFREQFF
>15|TRBV5-1|NA|TRBJ1-2|NA
TGCGCCAGCAGCTTGGATCAGGGCCTCAACTATGGCTACACCTTC
CASSLDQGLNYGYTF
>16|TRBV3-1/TRBV3-2|NA|TRBJ1-3|NA
TGTGCCAGCAGCCGAACGAGTCTCACGAGGGGAAACACCATATATTTT
CASSRTSLTRGNTIYF
>15|TRBV6-5|NA|TRBJ1-5|NA
TGTGCCAGCAGCAGTGGAGAAGGATTTAATCAGCCCCAGCATTTT
CASSSGEGFNQPQHF
>16|TRBV18|NA|TRBJ2-4|NA
TGTGCCAGCTCACCACCGTCGGCAGGAACTAAAAACATTCAGTACTTC
CASSPPSAGTKNIQYF
>15|TRBV5-1|NA|TRBJ1-2|NA
TGCGCCAGCAGCTTGGTCGGAGGGGAAGGAAGCGGCTACACCTTC
CASSLVGGEGSGYTF
>13|TRBV15|NA|TRBJ2-3|NA
TGTGCCACAAAACTACAGGGAACAGATACGCAGTATTTT
CATKLQGTDTQYF
>14|TRBV5-1|once|TRBJ1-1|NA
TGCGCCAGCAGCGGCTCGCCAGGCGTCACTGAAGCTTTCTTT
CASSGSPGVTEAFF
>11|TRBV2|once|TRBJ1-1|NA
TGTGCCAGCGCCTACCGCGGAGAAGCTTTCTTT
CASAYRGEAFF
>15|TRBV6-5|NA|TRBJ1-5|NA
TGTGCCAGCAGGACCGCAGGGGTTGGAAATCAGCCCCAGCATTTT
CASRTAGVGNQPQHF
>13|TRBV10-1|NA|TRBJ1-5|TRBD1
TGCGCCAGCAGTGAGGACAGGGATCAGCCCCAGCATTTT
CASSEDRDQPQHF
>13|TRBV5-5|few|TRBJ1-5|NA
TGTGCCAGCAGCGCGACAGGTCATCAGCCCCAGCATTTT
CASSATGHQPQHF
>15|TRBV4-2|NA|TRBJ2-2|NA
TGTGCCAGCAGCCAAGTGGGCGTCGGCACCGGGGAGCTGTTTTTT
CASSQVGVGTGELFF
>13|TRBV30|once|TRBJ1-2|TRBD1
TGTGCCTGCCCTAGACAGGGCGGCTATGGCTACACCTTC
CACPRQGGYGYTF
>16|TRBV30|NA|TRBJ1-5|NA
TGTGCCTGGACCTCGGGGGGTTCGCTTAGCAATCAGCCCCAGCATTTT
CAWTSGGSLSNQPQHF
>13|TRBV6-5|NA|TRBJ1-3|NA
TGTGCCAGCCTACAGGGAGCCGGAAACACCATATATTTT
CASLQGAGNTIYF
>15|TRBV18|NA|TRBJ1-2|TRBD1
TGTGCCAGCTCCCCACGGGACAGCGCTAACTATGGCTACACCTTC
CASSPRDSANYGYTF
>15|TRBV27|NA|TRBJ2-5|TRBD1
TGTGCCAGCAGGACCTCAGGGGGCTTAGGGGAGACCCAGTACTTC
CASRTSGGLGETQYF
>14|TRBV5-5|once|TRBJ2-3|TRBD2
TGTGCCAGCAGCTTGGGACTAGCGCTTGATACGCAGTATTTT
CASSLGLALDTQYF
>12|TRBV6-5|NA|TRBJ1-2|TRBD1
TGTGCCAGCAGTTCGGGACAGGGCGGCTACACCTTC
CASSSGQGGYTF
>15|TRBV27|NA|TRBJ1-5|NA
TGTGCCAGCAGAGGAGGTACAGTCAGCAATCAGCCCCAGCATTTT
CASRGGTVSNQPQHF
>14|TRBV2|NA|TRBJ1-2|NA
TGTGCCTGCGCACGGACGGGGGTCGGGTATGGCTACACCTTC
CACARTGVGYGYTF
>15|TRBV11-2|NA|TRBJ1-2|TRBD1
TGTGCCAGCAGCTCATGGACAGGGTACGACTATGGCTACACCTTC
CASSSWTGYDYGYTF
>14|TRBV2|NA|TRBJ1-1|TRBD1
TGTGCCAGCAGCCAACAGGGGGCTGGCACTGAAGCTTTCTTT
CASSQQGAGTEAFF
>15|TRBV28|NA|TRBJ1-6|TRBD1
TGTGCCAGCAGTTTAGGGACAGGGAGCCCGGCACCCCTCCACTTT
CASSLGTGSPAPLHF
>14|TRBV14|once|TRBJ2-2|TRBD2
TGTGCCAGCAGCCCGCGGGAGCCCCAGGGGGAGCTGTTTTTT
CASSPREPQGELFF
>15|TRBV7-9|NA|TRBJ2-5|TRBD1
TGTGCCAGCAGCTTAGGCCGACAGGGGAGGGAGACCCAGTACTTC
CASSLGRQGRETQYF
>15|TRBV7-2|NA|TRBJ2-2|NA
TGTGCCAGCAGCTTAGACAGGTTAAGCACCGGGGAGCTGTTTTTT
CASSLDRLSTGELFF
>14|TRBV30|NA|TRBJ1-1|NA
TGTGCCTGGAACAAGGACTCAACGAACACTGAAGCTTTCTTT
CAWNKDSTNTEAFF
>18|TRBV18|NA|TRBJ1-3|NA
TGTGCCAGCTCACCAACGAATTTGGGCAGCCTCTCTGGAAACACCATATATTTT
CASSPTNLGSLSGNTIYF
>13|TRBV5-6|NA|TRBJ1-4|NA
TGTGCCAGCAGCTTTCTCTTTAATGAAAAACTGTTTTTT
CASSFLFNEKLFF
>15|TRBV19|NA|TRBJ2-7|TRBD1
TGTGCCAGTAGGGGACAGGGATTAGTCCCCTACGAGCAGTACTTC
CASRGQGLVPYEQYF
>14|TRBV19|NA|TRBJ1-5|NA
TGTGCCAGTAGTATGGAGGCTCGCAATCAGCCCCAGCATTTT
CASSMEARNQPQHF
>17|TRBV25-1|NA|TRBJ1-3|TRBD1
TGTGCCAGCAGTGAAAGGACAGGGTGGATTGCTGGAAACACCATATATTTT
CASSERTGWIAGNTIYF